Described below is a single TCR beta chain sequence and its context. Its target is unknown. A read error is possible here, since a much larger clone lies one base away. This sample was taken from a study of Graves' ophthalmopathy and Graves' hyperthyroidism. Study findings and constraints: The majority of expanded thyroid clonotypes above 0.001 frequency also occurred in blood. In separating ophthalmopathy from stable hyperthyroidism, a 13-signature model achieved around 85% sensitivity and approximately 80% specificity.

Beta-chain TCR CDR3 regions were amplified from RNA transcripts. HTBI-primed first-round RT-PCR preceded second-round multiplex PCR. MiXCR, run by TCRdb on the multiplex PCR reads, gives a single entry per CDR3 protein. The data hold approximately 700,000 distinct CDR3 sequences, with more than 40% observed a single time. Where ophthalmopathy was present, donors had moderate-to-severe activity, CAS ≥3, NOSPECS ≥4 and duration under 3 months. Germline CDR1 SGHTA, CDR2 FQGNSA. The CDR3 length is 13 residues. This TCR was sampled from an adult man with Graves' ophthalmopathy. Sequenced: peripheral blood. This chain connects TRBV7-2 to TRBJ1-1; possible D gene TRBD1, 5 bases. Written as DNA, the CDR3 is TGTGCCAGCAGCTTAGTTCAGGACACTGAAGCTTCCTTT. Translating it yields CASSLVQDTEASF.